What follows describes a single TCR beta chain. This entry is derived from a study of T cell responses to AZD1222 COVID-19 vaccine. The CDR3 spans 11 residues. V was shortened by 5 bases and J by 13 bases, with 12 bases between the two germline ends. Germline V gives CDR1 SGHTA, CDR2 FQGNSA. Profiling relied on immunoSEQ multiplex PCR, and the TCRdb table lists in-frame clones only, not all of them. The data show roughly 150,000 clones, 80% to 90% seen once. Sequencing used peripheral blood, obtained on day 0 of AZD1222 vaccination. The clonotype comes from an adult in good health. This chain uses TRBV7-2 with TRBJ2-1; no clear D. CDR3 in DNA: TGTGCCAGCAGCCCAGGACCCCGCCAGTTCTTC. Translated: CASSPGPRQFF.